This T cell receptor beta chain is from a study of human T cells and chemical hapten exposure. Study background: The patch tests put 0.01% DPC on the skin of the upper back and were read 6 days later. Largely, small differences in pooled library volume made per-sample TCR yields vary. Whole-study results and caveats: TCRs above 1 in 1000 frequency did not change with DPC sensitization.

Regarding time point: patch test 1, 2 weeks after DPC sensitization. Treatment noted: therapeutic diphenylcyclopropenone sensitization with weekly scalp DPC. This clonotype was found a few times. Its antigen is unknown. V gave up 5 bases and J gave up 0 bases, with 28 bases separating them. The CDR3 contains 19 residues. Germline values: CDR1 GTSNPN, CDR2 SVGIG (reference sequence). Individual cDNA molecules in this library carried unique molecular identifiers. TCRdb analysed the RACE reads with MiXCR anew, one entry per CDR3 protein. The sample records about 83,000 distinct CDR3 sequences, roughly 7.2% being singletons.

The sequence came from a woman in her 30s with alopecia areata. Some clones in this sample may be carry-over from other donors' samples. Sequenced material: whole blood, taken in connection with sensitization to the hapten diphenylcyclopropenone (DPC). The V call is TRBV30, the J call TRBJ1-2; no clear D gene. The CDR3 is CAWDGVTQTSRHANYGYTF. The CDR3, as DNA: TGTGCCTGGGACGGTGTCACCCAGACTTCCAGGCATGCTAACTATGGCTACACCTTC.